This TCR beta chain was recovered during a study of a mutant IDH1 vaccine in newly diagnosed glioma. Study-level background: Treated individuals were around 62% male and around 40% female, averaging about 40 years of age.

Losses at the gene ends were 2 bases for V and 2 bases for J; bases not matched to a gene: 9. Germline CDR1 reads SGHAT; CDR2 reads FQNNGV. The CDR3 totals 16 residues. Libraries were prepared by immunoSEQ multiplex PCR; TCRdb keeps only in-frame clonotypes and omits some of them. The table includes tens of thousands of clones, over 65% detected once. Time point defined: baseline, week 1 (first vaccination visit). Treatment described: pre-vaccination baseline after standard-of-care therapy. The source was PBMCs, collected from a glioma patient treated with radiotherapy, temozolomide or both. The chain recombines TRBV11-2 with TRBJ2-7, with 7 bases lining up with TRBD2. This TCR was sampled from a woman aged 40 to 50 with glioma. Written as DNA, the CDR3 is TGTGCCAGCAGCTTAAGGGGAGCGGGGCCGGCCTACGAGCAGTACTTC. Protein product: CASSLRGAGPAYEQYF.